The sequence of this T cell receptor beta chain was determined in a study of T cells in localized non-small cell lung cancer. Concerning this clone itself: Its antigen is not known.

General study findings and limits: Adjacent lung had a median about 57 of the 100 largest tumor clones. Since sequencing was restricted to only one region of the tumor, intratumor heterogeneity remains a possibility. Maximal T cell clonality occurred in uninvolved adjacent lung, with tumor ranking below it. Prolonged overall survival went with higher T cell density in the blood.

The assay was immunoSEQ multiplex PCR, and TCRdb's table has in-frame clones only and misses some. The sample has some 41,000 clones, around nine tenths seen once. Losses at the gene ends were 3 bases for V and 6 bases for J; bases not matched to a gene: 4. The CDR3 contains 16 residues. Germline V lookup: CDR1 PRHDT, CDR2 FYEKMQ (reference sequence). The rearrangement links TRBV13 to TRBJ2-1, with 14 bases aligning to TRBD2. The source of this sequence is a woman aged 35 to 75 with stage II lung adenocarcinoma. The specimen was PBMCs, collected before any cancer treatment. The CDR3: CASSLLGTSGSNEQFF. The CDR3 DNA follows: TGTGCCAGCAGCTTGCTCGGGACTAGCGGGAGCAATGAGCAGTTCTTC.